This T cell receptor beta chain was found in a study of shared clonotypes between healthy human individuals. Overall study context: Three plates each covered CD4 naive and memory; CD8 naive two, CD8 memory one.

General observations from the study: For sorted subsets, rarefaction showed incomplete sequencing despite large depth. It was the few donors that limited the genetic and exposure-history diversity represented.

V shed 0 bases and J shed 0 bases, with 7 bases lying between them. The CDR3 is 15 amino acids. Germline CDR1 is SGHRS and CDR2 is YFSETQ. On this clone: Its matching antigen is unknown.

Repertoires were generated with immunoSEQ multiplex PCR, while TCRdb's copy carries only in-frame clones and drops some. This table has more than 400,000 clones, roughly 95% appearing once. The sample taken for sequencing was naive CD4+ T cells sorted from blood. Subset here: CD45RA+ positively selected. The chain couples TRBV5-1 to TRBJ1-5; D is possibly TRBD1 (5 bases). This TCR was recovered from a woman aged 25-40 years in good health. The CDR3 DNA is TGCGCCAGCAGCTTGGCAGACAGTAGCAATCAGCCCCAGCATTTT. It translates to CASSLADSSNQPQHF.